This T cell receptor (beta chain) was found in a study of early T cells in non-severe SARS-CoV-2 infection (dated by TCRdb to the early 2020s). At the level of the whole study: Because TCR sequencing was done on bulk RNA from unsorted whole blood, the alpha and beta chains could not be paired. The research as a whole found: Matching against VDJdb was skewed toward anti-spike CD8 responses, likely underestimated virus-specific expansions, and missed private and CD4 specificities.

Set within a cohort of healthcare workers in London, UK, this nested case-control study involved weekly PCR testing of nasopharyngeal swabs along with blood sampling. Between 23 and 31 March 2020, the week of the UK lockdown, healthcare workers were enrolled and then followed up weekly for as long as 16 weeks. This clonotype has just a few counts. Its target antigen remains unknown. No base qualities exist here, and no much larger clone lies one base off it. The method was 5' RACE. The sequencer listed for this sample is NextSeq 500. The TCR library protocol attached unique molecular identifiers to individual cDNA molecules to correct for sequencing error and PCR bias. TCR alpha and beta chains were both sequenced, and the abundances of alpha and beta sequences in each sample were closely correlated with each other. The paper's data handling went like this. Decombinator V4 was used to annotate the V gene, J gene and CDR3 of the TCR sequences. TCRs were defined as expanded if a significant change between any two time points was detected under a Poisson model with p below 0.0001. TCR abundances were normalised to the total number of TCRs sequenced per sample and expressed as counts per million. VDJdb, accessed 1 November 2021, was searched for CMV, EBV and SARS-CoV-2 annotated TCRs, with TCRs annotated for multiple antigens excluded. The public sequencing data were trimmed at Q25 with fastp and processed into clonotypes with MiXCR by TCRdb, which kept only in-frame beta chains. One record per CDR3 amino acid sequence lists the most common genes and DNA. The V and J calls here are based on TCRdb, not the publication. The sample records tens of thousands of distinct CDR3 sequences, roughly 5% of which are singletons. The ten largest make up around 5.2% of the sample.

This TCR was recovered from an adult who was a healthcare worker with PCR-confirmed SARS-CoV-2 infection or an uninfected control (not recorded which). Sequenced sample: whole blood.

The CDR3 reads as follows: CASSLEGQFYEQYF. The nucleotides read TGCGCCAGCAGCTTGGAAGGACAGTTCTACGAGCAGTACTTC. This sequence uses TRBV5-1 and TRBJ2-7; TRBD1 is a possible D gene, resting on 6 matching bases. From the cysteine through the phenylalanine, the CDR3 covers 14 amino acids. Just CDR3 DNA is preserved here, 42 bases in frame from base 1. Trimming removed 0 bases from V and 3 bases from J, leaving 10 bases between the germline ends. As encoded in the germline V gene, CDR1 is SGHRS while CDR2 is YFSETQ. With all but the CDR3 taken from the reference TRBV5-1 and TRBJ2-7 genes, the full variable domain is: KAGVTQTPRYLIKTRGQQVTLSCSPISGHRSVSWYQQTPGQGLQFLFEYFSETQRNKGNFPGRFSGRQFSNSRSEMNVSTLELGDSALYLCASSLEGQFYEQYFGPGTRLTVT.